Listed here is a single TCR beta chain. Antigen specificity is unknown. One end of the junction fails to match germline, which may point to a read error. A primer matching the constant region was used to make TCR beta cDNA from around 550 ng of total RNA. Employing slightly modified ARM-PCR, three nested multiplex PCR rounds were run, and these gave rise to the TCR beta libraries. TRBV1-TRBV30 forward primers paired with a C-beta reverse primer drove the first two PCR rounds, about 10 cycles each. From the multiplex PCR reads, TCRdb called clonotypes with MiXCR, one entry per CDR3 protein. Here the sample spans more than 100,000 distinct CDR3 sequences, 55% to 65% being singletons. Unsorted bulk tissue, about 19-32 mg of it, served as the source for co-extraction of RNA and DNA. This sample was included in a study of tumor-infiltrating lymphocytes in primary liver carcinoma. At the level of the study: With diameters of about 4 to 10 cm, tumors were stage T1-T3 N0M0. Samples produced roughly 3.65 to 7.5 million productive TCRbeta reads, comparable across tissue types.

The CDR3 consists of 12 residues. Germline values: CDR1 MNHNS, CDR2 SASEGT. Study-wide findings and caveats: Whereas tumor region pairs overlapped more, tumor-adjacent and tumor-blood pairs overlapped less. Tumor specimens were characterized by a significantly higher top-250-clone fraction than blood (p = 0.039).

The sample consisted of liver tumor tissue from sampling region 1. As for subset: tumor region T1, superior pole. This clonotype was sampled from a woman aged 55 to 70 with primary liver carcinoma and hepatitis B virus infection. The chain recombines TRBV6-1 with TRBJ1-1; unclear D gene. This chain's CDR3 is CVSNESFFEAFF. Written as DNA, the CDR3 is TGTGTCAGCAATGAATCTTTTTTTGAGGCTTTCTTT.